The 22 T cell receptor beta chains below all came from one sample that was sequenced in a study of sequential checkpoint blockade in melanoma. As to treatment: randomized to nivolumab then ipilimumab (arm A) or the reverse (arm B). Libraries were prepared by immunoSEQ multiplex PCR; TCRdb keeps only in-frame clonotypes and omits some of them. The sample lists over 15,000 clones, over 70% occurring once. Sequences were derived from CD8+ T cells sorted from blood (inferred from file names), sampled from a patient given nivolumab and ipilimumab in sequence. The receptors derive from a human donor with melanoma.

This clone was observed a handful of times. V and J are TRBV4-2 and TRBJ2-1; D might be TRBD2 (5 bases). The CDR3 contains 16 residues. Germline CDR1 LGHNA, CDR2 YNFKEQ. V lost 3 bases, J lost 8 bases, and 20 bases lay in between. The CDR3 bases are TGTGCCAGCAGCCACCGATTAGCGTTTTTAGGCTATGAGCAGTTCTTC. Protein: CASSHRLAFLGYEQFF.

The chain employs TRBV5-1 and TRBJ2-7; 8 positions agree with TRBD1. The CDR3 consists of 13 residues. Germline lookup yields CDR1 SGHRS and CDR2 YFSETQ. V was clipped by 7 bases and J by 0 bases; unmatched bases: 3. The CDR3 DNA is TGCGCCAGCTTGGGACAGGACTCCTACGAGCAGTACTTC. The encoded protein is CASLGQDSYEQYF.

A single count supports this clone. V is TRBV30 and J is TRBJ1-6; D is undetermined. The V and J ends lost 1 base and 5 bases respectively, with 18 bases between them. This CDR3 contains 17 residues. Per germline, CDR1 GTSNPN and CDR2 SVGIG (reference sequence). CDR3 nucleotide sequence: TGTGCCTGGAGTGGACCGGGTTACCTGGTAGATAATTCACCCCTCCACTTT. Protein sequence: CAWSGPGYLVDNSPLHF. Supplemented by reference TRBV30 and TRBJ1-6, the full variable domain reads SQTIHQWPATLVQPVGSPLSLECTVEGTSNPNLYWYRQAAGRGLQLLFYSVGIGQISSEVPQNLSASRPQDRQFILSSKKLLLSDSGFYLCAWSGPGYLVDNSPLHFGNGTRLTVT.

The rearrangement joins TRBV4-1 to TRBJ2-7, with 8 bases identical to TRBD1. Germline assignment: CDR1 MGHRA and CDR2 YSYEKL. The V segment lost 0 bases and the J segment 4 bases; nucleotides outside the gene matches: 5. This CDR3 is built from 15 residues. The CDR3 sequence: CASSQEAQGAYEQYF. Here the CDR3 DNA reads TGCGCCAGCAGCCAAGAGGCGCAGGGGGCGTACGAGCAGTACTTC.

The chain combines TRBV4-3 with TRBJ2-6; D remains unclear. Germline loops: CDR1 LGHNA, CDR2 YSLEER. CDR3 length equals 16 residues. Deletions cut 0 bases from V and 0 bases from J, with 6 bases between. In nucleotides, the CDR3 is TGCGCCAGCAGCCAAGAACCCGGCTCTGGGGCCAACGTCCTGACTTTC. This codes for CASSQEPGSGANVLTF.

The CDR3 nucleotides read TGTGCCAGCAGCTTAACCGGGACAGGGACAAACTATGGCTACACCTTC. This gives the protein CASSLTGTGTNYGYTF. The chain is built from TRBV7-9 and TRBJ1-2, with 9 bases identical to TRBD1. CDR3 length equals 16 residues. Germline V gene sequence: CDR1 SEHNR, CDR2 FQNEAQ (reference sequence). V was pared by 2 bases and J by 2 bases, with 6 bases of the junction left unmatched. The whole variable domain, remainder taken from reference TRBV7-9 and TRBJ1-2, is DTGVSQNPRHKITKRGQNVTFRCDPISEHNRLYWYRQTLGQGPEFLTYFQNEAQLEKSRLLSDRFSAERPKGSFSTLEIQRTEQGDSAMYLCASSLTGTGTNYGYTFGSGTRLTVV.

The gene calls are TRBV9 and TRBJ1-4, with 7 bases identical to TRBD1. Germline CDR1 SGDLS, CDR2 YYNGEE. There are 15 residues in the CDR3. The V gene end was trimmed by 4 bases and the J gene end by 8 bases; junction bases not matched to a gene: 11. In DNA, the CDR3 is TGTGCCAGCAGCTTATCAAGGGGGCTTGGAGAAAAACTGTTTTTT. Its protein product is CASSLSRGLGEKLFF.

This clone has a handful of counts. The chain couples TRBV6-1 to TRBJ1-2; D is perhaps TRBD1 (6 bases). The ends were cut back, 1 base at V and 4 bases at J, with 13 bases in the middle. CDR3 size: 15 residues. Germline V gene sequence: CDR1 MNHNS, CDR2 SASEGT. Here the CDR3 DNA reads TGTGCCAGCAGTGAAGAGGGGGGGGCCGCCTATGGCTACACCTTC. Protein: CASSEEGGAAYGYTF.

This clone showed up just once. CDR3 bases: TGTGCCAGCAGTTCACCGGACAGGGCTCGCGTCTATGGCTACACCTTC. Translated, it gives CASSSPDRARVYGYTF. The rearrangement uses TRBV28 and TRBJ1-2, with 8 bases that match TRBD1. The junction had 11 bases not matched to a gene; V was cut back by 4 bases and J by 4 bases. CDR1 is MDHEN, CDR2 SYDVKM, per germline. This CDR3 spans 16 amino acids.

This rearrangement joins TRBV19 to TRBJ1-5; D is ambiguous. Trimming removed 5 bases at V and 4 bases at J, with 6 bases between. The CDR3 is made up of 12 amino acids. The V gene's germline CDR1 is LNHDA and CDR2 SQIVND (reference sequence). CDR3 sequence reads: CASSPHNQPQHF. CDR3 nucleotides: TGTGCCAGTAGTCCCCATAATCAGCCCCAGCATTTT.

This rearrangement joins TRBV6-6 to TRBJ1-4; 9 positions match TRBD1. V shed 2 bases and J 8 bases; nucleotides not matched to a gene: 3. This CDR3 contains 14 residues. Germline V lookup: CDR1 MNHNY, CDR2 SVGAGI (reference sequence). In DNA form, the CDR3 reads TGTGCCAGCAGTTACGGGACAGGGTTAGAAAAACTGTTTTTT. It specifies CASSYGTGLEKLFF.

The V gene is TRBV5-6, the J gene TRBJ2-7, with 7 bases lining up with TRBD1. CDR1 is SGHDT, CDR2 YYEEEE, per germline. This CDR3 spans 15 amino acids. J was trimmed by 6 bases and V by 5 bases; bases with no gene match: 14. CDR3 sequence (DNA): TGTGCCAGCAGTCCTCGGGACAGCTGGGAACTCGAGCAGTACTTC. As protein: CASSPRDSWELEQYF.

J is TRBJ2-1 and V is TRBV30; 8 bases map to TRBD2. CDR1 GTSNPN and CDR2 SVGIG come from the germline V gene (reference sequence). This CDR3 contains 14 residues. V shed 0 bases and J 6 bases; nucleotides not matched to a gene: 4. Here the CDR3 reads CAWSVSGGGNEQFF. The CDR3, as DNA: TGTGCCTGGAGTGTATCGGGAGGGGGCAATGAGCAGTTCTTC. Together with reference TRBV30 and TRBJ2-1, the CDR3 gives the full variable domain: SQTIHQWPATLVQPVGSPLSLECTVEGTSNPNLYWYRQAAGRGLQLLFYSVGIGQISSEVPQNLSASRPQDRQFILSSKKLLLSDSGFYLCAWSVSGGGNEQFFGPGTRLTVL.

The chain joins TRBV11-2 to TRBJ1-1; 8 bases are shared with TRBD1. The CDR3 consists of 19 residues. CDR1 and CDR2 (germline): SGHAT, FQNNGV. The junction had 13 bases not matched to a gene; V was cut back by 0 bases and J by 1 base. This CDR3 reads CASSLEAFDRGTSNTEAFF. The DNA of the CDR3 is TGTGCCAGCAGCTTAGAAGCTTTCGACAGGGGTACATCGAACACTGAAGCTTTCTTT.

The CDR3 sequence is CASSQDRIGLAGFSSYEQYF. Here the CDR3 DNA reads TGCGCCAGCAGCCAAGATCGGATCGGACTAGCGGGATTCAGCTCCTACGAGCAGTACTTC. The V call is TRBV4-1, the J call TRBJ2-7, with TRBD2 matching over 12 bases. CDR3 length: 20 amino acids. The germline V gene encodes CDR1 MGHRA and CDR2 YSYEKL. V trimming: 0 bases; J trimming: 0 bases; junction bases outside the gene matches: 12.

This clone occurred a few times. The chain couples TRBV7-2 to TRBJ2-7; D gene uncertain. Germline CDR1 and CDR2: SGHTA and FQGNSA. Trimming removed 4 bases at V and 2 bases at J, with 18 bases between. CDR3 length equals 16 residues. The CDR3 DNA sequence: TGTGCCAGCAGCTCCTCCGGTGGAGCGAGTACCTACGAGCAGTACTTC. Residues: CASSSSGGASTYEQYF.

The chain is built from TRBV27 and TRBJ2-7; D not certain. V lost 5 bases and J lost 4, with 9 bases in between. CDR1 and CDR2 from the germline V gene are MNHEY and SMNVEV (reference sequence). The CDR3 is made up of 12 amino acids. CDR3 loop: CASSAGVYEQYF. For the CDR3, the DNA is TGTGCCAGCAGTGCCGGTGTATACGAGCAGTACTTC.

The J gene is TRBJ2-7, the V gene TRBV9; 10 nucleotides match TRBD1. From germline, CDR1 is SGDLS and CDR2 YYNGEE. The CDR3 loop spans 14 amino acids. V gave up 0 bases and J gave up 4 bases; unmatched junction bases: 1. CDR3 protein: CASSVAGQGYEQYF. The DNA of the CDR3 is TGTGCCAGCAGCGTAGCGGGACAGGGGTACGAGCAGTACTTC.

This chain uses TRBV11-2 with TRBJ2-5; 15 bases agree with TRBD2. V gave up 4 bases and J gave up 11 bases; unmatched junction bases: 11. CDR1 and CDR2 from the germline V gene are SGHAT and FQNNGV. The CDR3 sequence is 16 residues long. The CDR3 DNA reads TGTGCCAGCAGCTCAGGACTAGCGGGGGGGATAAGAGAGCAGTACTTC. Amino acids: CASSSGLAGGIREQYF.

By its share, this clone is large. This sequence joins TRBV4-1 and TRBJ2-7; possible D gene TRBD2, 6 bases. The germline V and J ends were trimmed by 1 base and 4 bases, with 14 bases remaining between them. From germline, CDR1 is MGHRA and CDR2 YSYEKL. The length of the CDR3 is 15 residues. The CDR3 region is CASSQGESGWYEQYF. CDR3 nucleotides: TGCGCCAGCAGCCAAGGGGAGAGCGGGTGGTACGAGCAGTACTTC.

The rearrangement uses TRBV7-2 and TRBJ1-2, with D unresolved. This CDR3 comprises 14 residues. Trimming stripped 1 base from V and 4 bases from J, with 10 bases between. Germline V lookup: CDR1 SGHTA, CDR2 FQGNSA. The CDR3: CASSLVQILYGYTF. CDR3 in DNA: TGTGCCAGCAGCTTAGTACAGATCCTCTATGGCTACACCTTC.

The J gene is TRBJ2-7, the V gene TRBV21-1; the D segment call TRBD1 is taken from the table without a DNA check. TRBV21-1 is a pseudogene segment. There are 15 residues in the CDR3. The CDR3 is CASSTLDRGIHEQYF. The CDR3 region has the DNA TGTGCCAGCAGCACCTTAGACAGGGGGATCCACGAGCAGTACTTC.